This T cell receptor (beta chain) was recovered during a study of blood T cell repertoires in COVID-19. Turning to the study itself: Acute and convalescent COVID-19 specimens originated in the United States, Italy and Spain.

The CDR3 runs 14 residues. Germline V gives CDR1 LGHDT, CDR2 YNNKEL (reference sequence). V lost 5 bases to trimming and J lost 7 bases, with 17 bases between them. Measured with immunoSEQ multiplex PCR; TCRdb has only the in-frame clones, and not every one. The sample has some 430,000 clones, roughly 88% seen once. Participants spanned ages roughly 18 to 95 years and resided in 24 US areas. The TCR was taken from a man between 18 and 35 years old who had recovered from COVID-19. This rearrangement joins TRBV3-1 (or the pseudogene TRBV3-2) to TRBJ1-1; TRBD1 is a possible D gene (6 bases). The material sequenced was PBMCs or T cells enriched from blood (not recorded which). CDR3 nucleotide sequence: TGTGCCAGCAGCATGCAGGGGTCTTATAGTGAAGCTTTCTTT. Translating gives CASSMQGSYSEAFF.